This is a list of T cell receptor beta chains from one sample in a study of T-cell reconstitution after alpha-beta-depleted transplantation in children. In TCRdb, the PCR reads were re-called with MiXCR into one record per CDR3 protein. The sample yields 200,000 to 250,000 distinct CDR3 sequences, about a tenth seen once. The sample consisted of PBMCs, taken before TCRalphabeta/CD19-depleted stem cell transplant. The receptors come from a child under three years old with acute myeloid leukemia, due to receive a stem cell transplant. The CDR3 runs from the conserved cysteine through the conserved F or W. Each record gives: clone size, J gene, V gene, D gene, CDR3 DNA, CDR3 protein. The D gene is left open where the match is weak. Some rows mark clone size as missing; the rest say once, few, many or name a class of expanded clone.

abundance: -; j_gene: TRBJ2-3; v_gene: TRBV5-1; d_gene: -; CDR3nt: TGCGCCAGCCAGGGCGGAGGGGATACGCAGTATTTT; CDR3aa: CASQGGGDTQYF
abundance: many; j_gene: TRBJ2-7; v_gene: TRBV7-9; d_gene: TRBD2; CDR3nt: TGTGCCAGCAGCTTGTCCGGGGGGGCTGATATCGAGCAGTACTTC; CDR3aa: CASSLSGGADIEQYF
abundance: many; j_gene: TRBJ2-1; v_gene: TRBV7-8; d_gene: -; CDR3nt: TGTGCCAGCAGCTTAGCCTCCAACAATGAGCAGTTCTTC; CDR3aa: CASSLASNNEQFF
abundance: many; j_gene: TRBJ2-2; v_gene: TRBV4-3; d_gene: -; CDR3nt: TGCGCCAGCAGCCGACGATGGAACACCGGGGAGCTGTTTTTT; CDR3aa: CASSRRWNTGELFF
abundance: many; j_gene: TRBJ2-7; v_gene: TRBV28; d_gene: -; CDR3nt: TGTGCCAGCACCAAAGTGGGGGAGCAGTACTTC; CDR3aa: CASTKVGEQYF
abundance: -; j_gene: TRBJ2-1; v_gene: TRBV12-5; d_gene: TRBD2; CDR3nt: TGTGCTAGTGGTTTGACGCTAGCGGGAGGGTACAATGAGCAGTTCTTC; CDR3aa: CASGLTLAGGYNEQFF
abundance: many; j_gene: TRBJ2-3; v_gene: TRBV20-1; d_gene: TRBD1; CDR3nt: TGCAGTCTCCTGGACAGGGACGTTGGCACAGATACGCAGTATTTT; CDR3aa: CSLLDRDVGTDTQYF
abundance: many; j_gene: TRBJ2-5; v_gene: TRBV20-1; d_gene: TRBD2; CDR3nt: TGCAGTGCAGGCCTAGCGGATTTTTACCAAGAGACCCAGTACTTC; CDR3aa: CSAGLADFYQETQYF
abundance: -; j_gene: TRBJ1-5; v_gene: TRBV10-2; d_gene: -; CDR3nt: TGCGCCAGCAGTGAGTCGCGACAGGCCTTCCTTAGCAATCAGCCCCAGCATTTT; CDR3aa: CASSESRQAFLSNQPQHF
abundance: many; j_gene: TRBJ2-7; v_gene: TRBV28; d_gene: -; CDR3nt: TGTGCCAGCACGGAGACTAGTCGCGAGCAGTACTTC; CDR3aa: CASTETSREQYF
abundance: many; j_gene: TRBJ1-1; v_gene: TRBV7-2; d_gene: -; CDR3nt: TGTGCCAGCAGCTTAGTGTCCAAGACCAACACTGAAGCTTTCTTT; CDR3aa: CASSLVSKTNTEAFF
abundance: many; j_gene: TRBJ1-4; v_gene: TRBV20-1; d_gene: TRBD1; CDR3nt: TGCAGTGCTTTCTCGACAGGGGGAGTAGGAAGGAAACTGTTTTTT; CDR3aa: CSAFSTGGVGRKLFF
abundance: many; j_gene: TRBJ1-2; v_gene: TRBV20-1; d_gene: -; CDR3nt: TGCAGTGCTCTATCCACAGGGACCTATGGCTACACCTTC; CDR3aa: CSALSTGTYGYTF
abundance: -; j_gene: TRBJ2-5; v_gene: TRBV15; d_gene: -; CDR3nt: TGTGCCACCAGCAGAGATCGGACTATACAAGAGACCCAGTACTTC; CDR3aa: CATSRDRTIQETQYF
abundance: many; j_gene: TRBJ1-1; v_gene: TRBV12-3/TRBV12-4; d_gene: -; CDR3nt: TGTGCCAGCAGTTTTGAGGGGGGGAGGGTCACTGAAGCTTTCTTT; CDR3aa: CASSFEGGRVTEAFF
abundance: many; j_gene: TRBJ2-1; v_gene: TRBV20-1; d_gene: -; CDR3nt: TGCAGTGCTAGCGGGAGTCAGAGGGATGAGCAGTTCTTC; CDR3aa: CSASGSQRDEQFF
abundance: many; j_gene: TRBJ1-2; v_gene: TRBV29-1; d_gene: -; CDR3nt: TGCAGCGTTGTGGCCGGGGACCCCTATGGCTACACCTTC; CDR3aa: CSVVAGDPYGYTF
abundance: many; j_gene: TRBJ2-5; v_gene: TRBV5-1; d_gene: -; CDR3nt: TGCGCCAGCAGCGCGGGCTCCACCCAAGAGACCCAGTACTTC; CDR3aa: CASSAGSTQETQYF
abundance: few; j_gene: TRBJ2-3; v_gene: TRBV7-9; d_gene: TRBD2; CDR3nt: TGTGCCAGCAGCTCGTTACTCAAGCGGGAGCTCACAGATACGCAGTATTTT; CDR3aa: CASSSLLKRELTDTQYF
abundance: many; j_gene: TRBJ2-3; v_gene: TRBV7-2; d_gene: -; CDR3nt: TGTGCCAGCAGCTTAGTTGCGGGTGCTGAGTTAGATACGCAGTATTTT; CDR3aa: CASSLVAGAELDTQYF
abundance: many; j_gene: TRBJ2-7; v_gene: TRBV20-1; d_gene: TRBD1; CDR3nt: TGCAGTGCTGCTAGGGACAGGGGGTCTTACGAGCAGTACTTC; CDR3aa: CSAARDRGSYEQYF
abundance: few; j_gene: TRBJ2-2; v_gene: TRBV7-7; d_gene: -; CDR3nt: TGTGCCAGCAGCTCCACGAGAACGTCCGGGGAGCTGTTTTTT; CDR3aa: CASSSTRTSGELFF
abundance: -; j_gene: TRBJ2-2; v_gene: TRBV5-1; d_gene: -; CDR3nt: TGCGCCAGCAGCATGGGGTACACCGGGGAGCTGTTTTTT; CDR3aa: CASSMGYTGELFF
abundance: -; j_gene: TRBJ2-7; v_gene: TRBV28; d_gene: TRBD1; CDR3nt: TGTGCCAGCAGTAGGGACAGCCGCGGGGAGCAGTACTTC; CDR3aa: CASSRDSRGEQYF
abundance: many; j_gene: TRBJ2-3; v_gene: TRBV4-1; d_gene: TRBD2; CDR3nt: TGCGCCAGCAGCCAAGCAAGCGGGAGTGGGAGGAATACGCAGTATTTT; CDR3aa: CASSQASGSGRNTQYF
abundance: many; j_gene: TRBJ2-3; v_gene: TRBV24-1; d_gene: TRBD1; CDR3nt: TGTGCCACCAGTGACCTCGGACAGGGGGCTGTAGATACGCAGTATTTT; CDR3aa: CATSDLGQGAVDTQYF
abundance: many; j_gene: TRBJ2-2; v_gene: TRBV5-5; d_gene: -; CDR3nt: TGTGCCAGCAGCTTGGCAGCTGCGAACACCGGGGAGCTGTTTTTT; CDR3aa: CASSLAAANTGELFF
abundance: many; j_gene: TRBJ2-2; v_gene: TRBV5-5; d_gene: TRBD1; CDR3nt: TGTGCCAGCAGCCGGGGACAGGGGGCGAACACCGGGGAGCTGTTTTTT; CDR3aa: CASSRGQGANTGELFF
abundance: many; j_gene: TRBJ2-1; v_gene: TRBV12-3/TRBV12-4; d_gene: TRBD2; CDR3nt: TGTGCCAGCAGGGGACTAGTAAATGAGCAGTTCTTC; CDR3aa: CASRGLVNEQFF
abundance: many; j_gene: TRBJ2-5; v_gene: TRBV9; d_gene: -; CDR3nt: TGTGCCAGCAGCGTACGGCCCCAAGAGACCCAGTACTTC; CDR3aa: CASSVRPQETQYF
abundance: many; j_gene: TRBJ2-4; v_gene: TRBV19; d_gene: TRBD2; CDR3nt: TGTGCCAGTAGTTTACCCCAGGGAGGGAGAGGGATTCAGTACTTC; CDR3aa: CASSLPQGGRGIQYF
abundance: many; j_gene: TRBJ1-3; v_gene: TRBV11-1; d_gene: -; CDR3nt: TGTGCCAGCAGCTTGGGACACTCTGGAAACACCATATATTTT; CDR3aa: CASSLGHSGNTIYF
abundance: many; j_gene: TRBJ2-3; v_gene: TRBV29-1; d_gene: -; CDR3nt: TGCAGCGTTGAAAATAACGGGAGAAGGGATACGCAGTATTTT; CDR3aa: CSVENNGRRDTQYF
abundance: many; j_gene: TRBJ2-7; v_gene: TRBV28; d_gene: TRBD1; CDR3nt: TGTGCCAGCAGCCCGCGCGGACAGGGTACCTACGAGCAGTACTTC; CDR3aa: CASSPRGQGTYEQYF
abundance: many; j_gene: TRBJ1-3; v_gene: TRBV7-6; d_gene: -; CDR3nt: TGTGCCAGCAGCTTGGGGTCGGCAGTCTCTGGAAACACCATATATTTT; CDR3aa: CASSLGSAVSGNTIYF
abundance: many; j_gene: TRBJ2-7; v_gene: TRBV28; d_gene: TRBD2; CDR3nt: TGTGCCAGCAGTTCAGGGGCGGGGGGTGAGCAGTACTTC; CDR3aa: CASSSGAGGEQYF
abundance: many; j_gene: TRBJ2-7; v_gene: TRBV2; d_gene: TRBD1; CDR3nt: TGTGCCAGCTTAAGGGACAGGGCCCTCTACGAGCAGTACTTC; CDR3aa: CASLRDRALYEQYF
abundance: many; j_gene: TRBJ2-1; v_gene: TRBV7-2; d_gene: -; CDR3nt: TGTGCCAGCAGCTTCCTAGGCAATGAGCAGTTCTTC; CDR3aa: CASSFLGNEQFF
abundance: -; j_gene: TRBJ2-7; v_gene: TRBV20-1; d_gene: TRBD2; CDR3nt: TGCAGTGCTCTGGGACTAGCGACAAACTACGAGCAGTACTTC; CDR3aa: CSALGLATNYEQYF
abundance: many; j_gene: TRBJ2-1; v_gene: TRBV20-1; d_gene: -; CDR3nt: TGCAGTGCTAGACCGCGCAAGGGGTACAATGAGCAGTTCTTC; CDR3aa: CSARPRKGYNEQFF
abundance: -; j_gene: TRBJ2-1; v_gene: TRBV9; d_gene: TRBD2; CDR3nt: TGTGCCAGCAGCGTAGGCGGGAGGGCTCCATCGGGGGAGCAGTTCTTC; CDR3aa: CASSVGGRAPSGEQFF
abundance: many; j_gene: TRBJ2-2; v_gene: TRBV20-1; d_gene: -; CDR3nt: TGCAGTGCTGTAGAGGCCGTAAACACCGGGGAGCTGTTTTTT; CDR3aa: CSAVEAVNTGELFF
abundance: many; j_gene: TRBJ2-7; v_gene: TRBV10-3; d_gene: -; CDR3nt: TGTGCCATCAGCGGGACCTTGGGGTCCTACGAGCAGTACTTC; CDR3aa: CAISGTLGSYEQYF
abundance: many; j_gene: TRBJ1-1; v_gene: TRBV15; d_gene: -; CDR3nt: TGTGCCACCAGCAGAGATCATGAGGGCATGAACACTGAAGCTTTCTTT; CDR3aa: CATSRDHEGMNTEAFF
abundance: many; j_gene: TRBJ2-5; v_gene: TRBV5-1; d_gene: -; CDR3nt: TGCGCCAGCAGCTTGGAACTCCTGGAGACCCAGTACTTC; CDR3aa: CASSLELLETQYF
abundance: once; j_gene: TRBJ2-7; v_gene: TRBV5-5; d_gene: TRBD2; CDR3nt: TGTGCCAGCAGCGCGAGTCCGACTAGCGGGAGGGCTCTTGAGCAGTACTTC; CDR3aa: CASSASPTSGRALEQYF
abundance: once; j_gene: TRBJ2-5; v_gene: TRBV25-1; d_gene: TRBD2; CDR3nt: TGTGCCAGCAGTTCAACTAGCGGGATGGCGGAGACCCAGTACTTC; CDR3aa: CASSSTSGMAETQYF
abundance: many; j_gene: TRBJ1-1; v_gene: TRBV5-1; d_gene: TRBD1; CDR3nt: TGCGCCAGCAGCTCTACAACAGGGGGGACTGAAGCTTTCTTT; CDR3aa: CASSSTTGGTEAFF
abundance: many; j_gene: TRBJ1-4; v_gene: TRBV7-8; d_gene: TRBD1; CDR3nt: TGTGCCAGCAGCTCAGGACAGGGTGAAAAACTGTTTTTT; CDR3aa: CASSSGQGEKLFF
abundance: many; j_gene: TRBJ1-5; v_gene: TRBV12-3/TRBV12-4; d_gene: -; CDR3nt: TGTGCCAGCAGAAAGGACCTATCGAATCAGCCCCAGCATTTT; CDR3aa: CASRKDLSNQPQHF
abundance: few; j_gene: TRBJ2-5; v_gene: TRBV7-6; d_gene: -; CDR3nt: TGTGCCAGCAGCCCAACGTTAAGGGGGGGAAAAGAGACCCAGTACTTC; CDR3aa: CASSPTLRGGKETQYF
abundance: many; j_gene: TRBJ2-3; v_gene: TRBV5-5; d_gene: -; CDR3nt: TGTGCCAGCAGTTCAGGGTGGAGCACAGATACGCAGTATTTT; CDR3aa: CASSSGWSTDTQYF
abundance: -; j_gene: TRBJ1-5; v_gene: TRBV10-3; d_gene: -; CDR3nt: TGTGCCATCAGTGAGGCTGGAAACAATCAGCCCCAGCATTTT; CDR3aa: CAISEAGNNQPQHF
abundance: -; j_gene: TRBJ2-7; v_gene: TRBV20-1; d_gene: TRBD2; CDR3nt: TGCAGTGCTAGAAGCCCTAGCGGATCCTACGAGCAGTACTTC; CDR3aa: CSARSPSGSYEQYF
abundance: many; j_gene: TRBJ1-5; v_gene: TRBV20-1; d_gene: -; CDR3nt: TGCAGTGCTGGTCTTGCGGGTAGCAATCAGCCCCAGCATTTT; CDR3aa: CSAGLAGSNQPQHF